This record covers a single TCR beta chain. From germline, CDR1 is SGHTA and CDR2 FQGNSA. This CDR3 spans 16 amino acids. V lost 5 bases to trimming and J lost 4 bases; unmatched junction nucleotides: 7. This entry belongs to a study of blood T cell repertoires in COVID-19. TCRdb's copy holds only in-frame clones and misses some; the assay was immunoSEQ multiplex PCR. The profile covers hundreds of thousands of clones, with around 87% appearing a single time and 6.5% to 9.5% taken by the ten largest. This chain connects TRBV7-2 to TRBJ2-3, with 12 bases lining up with TRBD2. The TCR originated in a woman aged 45-60 years who had recovered from COVID-19. Sequenced sample: peripheral blood. The CDR3 spells CASSLRLAGAADTQYF. The CDR3 nucleotides read TGTGCCAGCAGCCTGAGACTAGCGGGAGCGGCAGATACGCAGTATTTT. Combining the CDR3 with reference TRBV7-2 and TRBJ2-3 gives the whole variable domain GAGVSQSPSNKVTEKGKDVELRCDPISGHTALYWYRQSLGQGLEFLIYFQGNSAPDKSGLPSDRFSAERTGGSVSTLTIQRTQQEDSAVYLCASSLRLAGAADTQYFGPGTRLTVL.